The rows below give T cell receptor beta chains drawn from one sample of a study of blood T cell repertoires in COVID-19. Only in-frame clones appear in the TCRdb table, and some are missing; sequencing was by immunoSEQ multiplex PCR. This sample has 250,000 to 350,000 clones, with roughly 87% found just once. What was sequenced was peripheral blood. The receptors come from a young man with active or convalescent COVID-19. Each CDR3 is given with its conserved first and last residue. The D gene is left open where the match is weak. Clone size is not always given. Where it is, it says once, few, many or a class for expanded clones.

cdr3_aa: CASSHNRVANTEAFF
cdr3_nt: TGTGCCAGCAGCCATAACAGGGTCGCGAACACTGAAGCTTTCTTT
d_call: -
v_call: TRBV14
clone_size: -
j_call: TRBJ1-1

cdr3_aa: CASSFGGAGYNEQFF
cdr3_nt: TGTGCCAGCAGTTTTGGGGGGGCTGGGTACAATGAGCAGTTCTTC
d_call: -
v_call: TRBV6-2/TRBV6-3
clone_size: -
j_call: TRBJ2-1

cdr3_aa: CASSQVGYGLVDNEQFF
cdr3_nt: TGTGCCAGCAGCCAAGTTGGGTATGGACTAGTAGATAATGAGCAGTTCTTC
d_call: TRBD2
v_call: TRBV4-2
clone_size: -
j_call: TRBJ2-1

cdr3_aa: CASSPLTITDRAQGDTQYF
cdr3_nt: TGCGCCAGCAGCCCTCTAACGATTACGGACAGGGCACAGGGAGATACGCAGTATTTT
d_call: TRBD1
v_call: TRBV4-3
clone_size: -
j_call: TRBJ2-3

cdr3_aa: CASSSRGLYGYTF
cdr3_nt: TGTGCCAGCAGCTCCAGGGGCCTCTATGGCTACACCTTC
d_call: -
v_call: TRBV7-9
clone_size: -
j_call: TRBJ1-2

cdr3_aa: CASSPPLVGYTF
cdr3_nt: TGTGCCAGCAGTCCCCCCCTTGTTGGCTACACCTTC
d_call: -
v_call: TRBV28
clone_size: once
j_call: TRBJ1-2

cdr3_aa: CASSYGQGANTGELFF
cdr3_nt: TGTGCCAGCAGTTACGGACAGGGCGCGAACACCGGGGAGCTGTTTTTT
d_call: TRBD1
v_call: TRBV6-5
clone_size: -
j_call: TRBJ2-2

cdr3_aa: CASSYRRTSVVETQYF
cdr3_nt: TGTGCCAGCAGTTACCGACGGACTAGCGTCGTAGAGACCCAGTACTTC
d_call: TRBD2
v_call: TRBV6-5
clone_size: -
j_call: TRBJ2-5

cdr3_aa: CASSLGASGSPLHF
cdr3_nt: TGTGCCAGCAGCTTAGGGGCAAGTGGGTCACCCCTCCACTTT
d_call: -
v_call: TRBV7-2
clone_size: -
j_call: TRBJ1-6

cdr3_aa: CASSRRGQLSSGANVLTF
cdr3_nt: TGTGCCAGCAGCCGGCGGGGACAGCTTAGCTCTGGGGCCAACGTCCTGACTTTC
d_call: -
v_call: TRBV3-1/TRBV3-2
clone_size: -
j_call: TRBJ2-6

cdr3_aa: CASSLGGDLAYEQYF
cdr3_nt: TGTGCCAGCAGCTTAGGCGGGGATTTGGCCTACGAGCAGTACTTC
d_call: -
v_call: TRBV13
clone_size: -
j_call: TRBJ2-7

cdr3_aa: CASSKSGPAGGTYEQYF
cdr3_nt: TGTGCCAGCAGCAAATCAGGTCCGGCGGGGGGTACCTACGAGCAGTACTTC
d_call: TRBD2
v_call: TRBV5-4
clone_size: -
j_call: TRBJ2-7

cdr3_aa: CASSLVLRGALREQYF
cdr3_nt: TGTGCCAGCAGCTTGGTGTTGCGGGGCGCCCTCCGCGAGCAGTACTTC
d_call: -
v_call: TRBV5-6
clone_size: few
j_call: TRBJ2-7

cdr3_aa: CASNYRAGNTEAFF
cdr3_nt: TGTGCCAGCAACTACAGGGCGGGGAACACTGAAGCTTTCTTT
d_call: -
v_call: TRBV13
clone_size: once
j_call: TRBJ1-1